The clone carrying this T cell receptor (beta chain) was seen a single time. The J segment lost 8 bases and the V segment lost 3 bases, leaving 11 bases of the junction unmatched. Germline CDR1 SNHLY, CDR2 FYNNEI. The CDR3 length is 17 residues. The repertoire was sequenced with immunoSEQ multiplex PCR; TCRdb's copy has only in-frame clones and lacks some. The repertoire includes over 120,000 clones, 85% to 90% of them detected once, and more than 6.5% sits in the top ten. This entry comes from a study of blood T cell repertoires in COVID-19. The chain couples TRBV2 to TRBJ2-1, with 12 positions matching TRBD2. The receptor was derived from a woman aged 50 to 65 with active or convalescent COVID-19. Material for sequencing was peripheral blood. CDR3 residues: CASSDREFWTSGDEQFF. The CDR3 DNA reads TGTGCCAGCAGTGATAGGGAGTTTTGGACTAGCGGGGATGAGCAGTTCTTC.